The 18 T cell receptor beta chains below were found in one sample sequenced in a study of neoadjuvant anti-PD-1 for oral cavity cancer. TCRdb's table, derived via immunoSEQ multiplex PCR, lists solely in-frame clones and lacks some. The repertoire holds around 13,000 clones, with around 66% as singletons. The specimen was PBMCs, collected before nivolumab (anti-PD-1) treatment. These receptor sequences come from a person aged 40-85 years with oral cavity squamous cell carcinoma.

This CDR3 reads CASSPQRSSYNSPLHF. Here the CDR3 DNA reads TGTGCCAGCAGTCCTCAGCGGAGCTCCTATAATTCACCCCTCCACTTT. This chain connects TRBV7-2 to TRBJ1-6, with D hard to call. Germline CDR1 reads SGHTA; CDR2 reads FQGNSA. This CDR3 comprises 16 residues. V lost 6 bases, J lost 0 bases, and 12 bases lay in between.

The CDR3 loop is CASSPLTMAGELFF. The CDR3 DNA follows: TGTGCCAGCAGTCCTCTGACGATGGCCGGGGAGCTGTTTTTT. J is TRBJ2-2 and V is TRBV2; D not resolved. Trimming cost V 5 bases and J 6 bases, with 13 bases left between them. The CDR3 contains 14 residues. From germline, CDR1 is SNHLY and CDR2 FYNNEI.

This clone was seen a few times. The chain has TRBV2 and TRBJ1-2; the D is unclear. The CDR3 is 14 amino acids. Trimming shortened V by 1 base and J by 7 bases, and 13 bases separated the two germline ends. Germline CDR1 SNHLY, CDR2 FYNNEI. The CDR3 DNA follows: TGTGCCAGCAGTGAAGAGCGGAGTAATTTTGGCTACACCTTC. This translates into CASSEERSNFGYTF.

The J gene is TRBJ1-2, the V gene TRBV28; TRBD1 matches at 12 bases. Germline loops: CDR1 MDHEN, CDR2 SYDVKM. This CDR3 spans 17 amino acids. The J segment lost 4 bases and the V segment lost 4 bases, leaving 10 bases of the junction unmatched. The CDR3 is CASSSPRDRGRGYGYTF. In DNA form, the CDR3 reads TGTGCCAGCAGTTCTCCCCGGGACAGGGGGCGCGGCTATGGCTACACCTTC.

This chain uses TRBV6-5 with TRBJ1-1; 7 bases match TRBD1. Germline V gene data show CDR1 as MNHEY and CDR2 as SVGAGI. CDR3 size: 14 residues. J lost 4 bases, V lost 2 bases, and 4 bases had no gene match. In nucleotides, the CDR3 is TGTGCCAGCAGTTACGGAGCAGGGGGCACTGAAGCTTTCTTT. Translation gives CASSYGAGGTEAFF.

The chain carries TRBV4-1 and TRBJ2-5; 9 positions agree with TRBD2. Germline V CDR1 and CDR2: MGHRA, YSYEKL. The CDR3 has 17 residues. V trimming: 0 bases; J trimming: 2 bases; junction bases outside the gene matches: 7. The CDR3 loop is CASSQDPSGAQQETQYF. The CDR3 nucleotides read TGCGCCAGCAGCCAAGATCCTAGCGGGGCCCAACAAGAGACCCAGTACTTC.

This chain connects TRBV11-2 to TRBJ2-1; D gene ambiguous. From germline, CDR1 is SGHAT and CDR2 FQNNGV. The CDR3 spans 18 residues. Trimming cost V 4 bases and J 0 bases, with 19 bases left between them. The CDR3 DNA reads TGTGCCAGCAGCTCCAATCGTTTTAGCCGTAGCTCCTACAATGAGCAGTTCTTC. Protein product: CASSSNRFSRSSYNEQFF.

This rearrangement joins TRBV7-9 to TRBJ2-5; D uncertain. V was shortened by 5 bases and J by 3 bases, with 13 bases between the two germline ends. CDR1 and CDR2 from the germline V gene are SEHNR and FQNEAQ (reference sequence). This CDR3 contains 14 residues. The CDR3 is CASSATGWEETQYF. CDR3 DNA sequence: TGTGCCAGCAGCGCAACTGGGTGGGAAGAGACCCAGTACTTC.

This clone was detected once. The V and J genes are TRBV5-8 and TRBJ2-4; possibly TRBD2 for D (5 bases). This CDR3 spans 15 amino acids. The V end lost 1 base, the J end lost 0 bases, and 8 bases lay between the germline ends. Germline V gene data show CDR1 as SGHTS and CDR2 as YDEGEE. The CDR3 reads CASSLRRIAKNIQYF. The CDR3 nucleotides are TGTGCCAGCAGCTTGAGGAGGATAGCCAAAAACATTCAGTACTTC.

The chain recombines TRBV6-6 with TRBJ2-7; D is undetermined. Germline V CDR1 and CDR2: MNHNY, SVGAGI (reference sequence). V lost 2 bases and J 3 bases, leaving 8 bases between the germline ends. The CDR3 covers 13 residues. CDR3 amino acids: CASSYAGFYEQYF. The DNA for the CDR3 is TGTGCCAGCAGTTACGCAGGATTCTACGAGCAGTACTTC.

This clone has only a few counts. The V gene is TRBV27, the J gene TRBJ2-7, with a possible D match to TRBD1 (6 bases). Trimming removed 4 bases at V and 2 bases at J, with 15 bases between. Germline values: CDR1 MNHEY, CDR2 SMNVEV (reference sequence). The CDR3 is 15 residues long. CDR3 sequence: CASSSPGTRTYEQYF. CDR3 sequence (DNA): TGTGCCAGCAGTTCCCCCGGGACAAGGACCTACGAGCAGTACTTC.

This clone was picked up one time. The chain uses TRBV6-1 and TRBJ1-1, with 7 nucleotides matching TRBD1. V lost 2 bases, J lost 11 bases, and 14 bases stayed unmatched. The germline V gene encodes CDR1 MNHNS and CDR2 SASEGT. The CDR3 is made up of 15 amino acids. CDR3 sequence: CASSERSGGSLRAFF. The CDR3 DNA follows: TGTGCCAGCAGTGAACGGTCAGGGGGGTCTCTTCGGGCTTTCTTT.

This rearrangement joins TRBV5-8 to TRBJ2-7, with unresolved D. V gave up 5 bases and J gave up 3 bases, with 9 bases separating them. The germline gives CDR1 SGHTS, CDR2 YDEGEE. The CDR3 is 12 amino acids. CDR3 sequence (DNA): TGTGCCAGCAGAGGGCATCACTACGAGCAGTACTTC. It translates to CASRGHHYEQYF.

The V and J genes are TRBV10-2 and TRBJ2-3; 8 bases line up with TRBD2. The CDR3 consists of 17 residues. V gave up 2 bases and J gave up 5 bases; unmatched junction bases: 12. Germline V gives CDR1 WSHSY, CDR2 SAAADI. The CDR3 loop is CASSEGLSAGGGDTQYF. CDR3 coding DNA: TGCGCCAGCAGTGAGGGCCTCTCCGCGGGGGGAGGAGATACGCAGTATTTT.

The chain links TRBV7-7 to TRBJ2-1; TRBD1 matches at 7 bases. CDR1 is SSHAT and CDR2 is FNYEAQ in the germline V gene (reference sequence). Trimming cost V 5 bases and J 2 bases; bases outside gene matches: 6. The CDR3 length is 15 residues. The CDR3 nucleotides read TGTGCCAGCAGCGACCCGGGACAGACCTACAATGAGCAGTTCTTC. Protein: CASSDPGQTYNEQFF.

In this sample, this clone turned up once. The CDR3 loop reads CASSNLTRGGGRETQYF. The CDR3 DNA follows: TGTGCCAGTAGTAACCTTACTCGCGGGGGCGGACGGGAGACCCAGTACTTC. The chain carries TRBV19 and TRBJ2-5, with D maybe TRBD2 (7 bases). The CDR3 extends over 17 amino acids. V was cut by 4 bases and J by 5 bases, with 23 bases left in between. CDR1 and CDR2 from the germline V gene are LNHDA and SQIVND (reference sequence).

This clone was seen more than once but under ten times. The DNA of the CDR3 is TGCGCCAGCAGCCACCCGGGACGGAAACAAGAGACCCAGTACTTC. It translates to CASSHPGRKQETQYF. This rearrangement joins TRBV5-1 to TRBJ2-5, with D perhaps assigned TRBD1 or TRBD2 (5 bases each). V lost 4 bases to trimming and J lost 2 bases, with 15 bases between them. The CDR3 totals 15 residues. The germline gives CDR1 SGHRS, CDR2 YFSETQ.

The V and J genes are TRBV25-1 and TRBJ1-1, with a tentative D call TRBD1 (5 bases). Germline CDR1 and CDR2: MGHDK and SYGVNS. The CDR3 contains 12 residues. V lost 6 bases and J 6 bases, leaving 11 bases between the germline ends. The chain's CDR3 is CASRRRDAEAFF. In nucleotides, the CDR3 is TGTGCCAGCAGGAGGAGGGACGCTGAAGCTTTCTTT.